The present TCR beta chain was sequenced within a study of blood T cell repertoires in COVID-19. Across the study: Specimens from acute and convalescent COVID-19 originated in the United States, Italy and Spain.

As handled by the study authors: Reference gene primer amplification gave nucleated cell count estimates. Libraries were prepared by immunoSEQ multiplex PCR; TCRdb keeps only in-frame clonotypes and omits some of them. For V, J and clone size, that table is used; D and trimming come from the DNA. The repertoire has roughly 24,000 clones, about 77% of them found once; the top ten carry about 15%. This CDR3 has 15 amino acids. V dropped 3 bases and J dropped 4 bases, with 13 bases sitting between them. Per germline, CDR1 SGHDT and CDR2 YYEEEE. The chain employs TRBV5-6 and TRBJ1-4; TRBD1 might be the D (5 bases). This TCR came from an elderly man with active or convalescent COVID-19. Sequences were obtained from peripheral blood. Here the CDR3 DNA reads TGTGCCAGCAGCTCCGACAGCGGGTTTAATGAAAAACTGTTTTTT. Its translation: CASSSDSGFNEKLFF.